A single sample gave rise to the 27 T cell receptor beta chains below, sequenced in a study of blood T cell repertoires in COVID-19. Method: immunoSEQ multiplex PCR; TCRdb's copy keeps in-frame clones and lacks some. Here the sample spans about 320,000 clones, more than 90% being singletons. The sequencing sample was made of PBMCs or T cells enriched from blood (not recorded which). Source of these receptors: a man aged 60 to 75 who had recovered from COVID-19.

A few counts support this clone. The chain carries TRBV15 and TRBJ1-4, with D maybe TRBD1 (5 bases). V was clipped by 5 bases and J by 0 bases, with 7 bases between them. In germline, CDR1 is LNHNV, CDR2 YYDKDF (reference sequence). This CDR3 has 14 amino acids. CDR3 sequence: CATSLGATNEKLFF. DNA for the CDR3: TGTGCCACCAGCCTAGGGGCAACTAATGAAAAACTGTTTTTT.

The rearrangement joins TRBV5-4 to TRBJ1-1; weak D call: TRBD1 (5 bases). There are 14 residues in the CDR3. Deletions cut 4 bases from V and 4 bases from J, with 14 bases between. The V gene's germline CDR1 is SGHNT and CDR2 YYREEE (reference sequence). The CDR3 spells CASSPGRGVTEAFF. CDR3 nucleotide sequence: TGTGCCAGCAGCCCGGGTCGGGGGGTCACTGAAGCTTTCTTT.

The chain is built from TRBV2 and TRBJ1-5; D remains ambiguous. Looked up from germline, CDR1 is SNHLY and CDR2 is FYNNEI. The V and J ends lost 1 base and 5 bases respectively, with 9 bases between them. The CDR3 covers 14 residues. In DNA, the CDR3 is TGTGCCAGCAGTGAAGATTCGGGTCATCAGCCCCAGCATTTT. Its protein product is CASSEDSGHQPQHF.

The chain recombines TRBV19 with TRBJ2-3; 14 positions agree with TRBD2. Per germline, CDR1 LNHDA and CDR2 SQIVND (reference sequence). V shed 5 bases, J shed 6 bases, and the junction held 13 bases outside the gene matches. The CDR3 spans 18 residues. CDR3 sequence: CASSLRTSGRPPGDTQYF. As DNA, the CDR3 is TGTGCCAGTAGTCTGAGGACTAGCGGGAGGCCCCCCGGGGATACGCAGTATTTT.

The V call is TRBV5-6, the J call TRBJ2-3, with a weak D call TRBD1 (6 bases). The CDR3 has 13 amino acids. Germline CDR1 and CDR2: SGHDT and YYEEEE. Trimming removed 1 base at V and 5 bases at J, with 8 bases between. In nucleotides, the CDR3 is TGTGCCAGCAGCTTGTCAGGGGTAGATACGCAGTATTTT. This sequence encodes CASSLSGVDTQYF.

This clone was picked up one time. The rearrangement joins TRBV7-3 to TRBJ2-1, with 7 bases identical to TRBD2. The CDR3 contains 15 residues. J gave up 4 bases and V 2 bases, and 5 bases lay outside the gene matches. Germline lookup yields CDR1 SGHTA and CDR2 FQGTGA. Here the CDR3 reads CASSLYRGDYNEQFF. CDR3 sequence (DNA): TGTGCCAGCAGCTTATATCGGGGGGATTACAATGAGCAGTTCTTC.

The V call is TRBV11-3, the J call TRBJ2-1; TRBD2 aligns across 7 bases. Germline V lookup: CDR1 SGHNT, CDR2 YENEEA. The CDR3 loop spans 15 amino acids. Trimming at V came to 2 bases and at J to 3 bases, leaving 4 bases not matched to a gene. CDR3 nucleotide sequence: TGTGCCAGCAGCTTAACTAGCGCCAGCTACAATGAGCAGTTCTTC. This encodes CASSLTSASYNEQFF.

Points on this clone: This sample includes further DNA sequences coding for the same CDR3. This sequence joins TRBV5-1 and TRBJ2-2; 8 nucleotides agree with TRBD1. Germline CDR1 and CDR2: SGHRS and YFSETQ. The CDR3 has 15 amino acids. The trim removed 2 bases at V and 3 bases at J, leaving 3 bases unmatched. CDR3 residues: CASSLGQGYTGELFF. In DNA form, the CDR3 reads TGCGCCAGCAGCTTAGGACAGGGTTACACCGGGGAGCTGTTTTTT.

CDR3 loop: CASSPGTGTGIYEQYF. The CDR3 nucleotides read TGCGCCAGCAGCCCAGGGACCGGGACAGGTATCTACGAGCAGTACTTC. The chain employs TRBV4-3 and TRBJ2-7; 8 nucleotides line up with TRBD1. This CDR3 contains 16 residues. Germline CDR1 is LGHNA and CDR2 is YSLEER. J lost 3 bases, V lost 4 bases, and 11 bases had no gene match.

The J gene is TRBJ2-5, the V gene TRBV9, with 8 bases identical to TRBD2. Germline V gene data show CDR1 as SGDLS and CDR2 as YYNGEE. V shed 0 bases, J shed 5 bases, and the junction held 6 bases outside the gene matches. The CDR3 length is 15 residues. CDR3 in DNA: TGTGCCAGCAGCGTAGCTGGGACTAGGGGGGAGACCCAGTACTTC. Translating gives CASSVAGTRGETQYF.

This chain connects TRBV29-1 to TRBJ2-7; TRBD1 aligns across 12 bases. Germline V gene sequence: CDR1 SQVTM, CDR2 ANQGSEA. The CDR3 loop spans 14 amino acids. The V segment lost 7 bases and the J segment 3 bases; nucleotides outside the gene matches: 7. CDR3 sequence (DNA): TGCAGCGGCGCCGGGACAGGGGGCAACTACGAGCAGTACTTC. Translation: CSGAGTGGNYEQYF.

The V and J genes are TRBV2 and TRBJ1-2; 10 bases are shared with TRBD1. CDR3 length: 13 amino acids. The V gene's germline CDR1 is SNHLY and CDR2 FYNNEI. The ends lost 3 bases at V and 8 bases at J; junction bases unmatched: 3. CDR3 bases: TGTGCCAGCAGTGAGACAGGGGGCTTCGGCTACACCTTC. The encoded protein is CASSETGGFGYTF.

This clone has a handful of counts. This rearrangement joins TRBV2 to TRBJ2-7, with D possibly TRBD1 on 5 matching bases. The V and J ends lost 7 bases and 2 bases respectively, with 18 bases between them. The CDR3 extends over 15 amino acids. Germline V gene data show CDR1 as SNHLY and CDR2 as FYNNEI. This CDR3 is CASTKTRADTYEQYF. DNA for the CDR3: TGTGCCAGCACAAAGACCAGGGCGGACACCTACGAGCAGTACTTC.

The chain has TRBV19 and TRBJ1-2; a weak D match, TRBD1 (6 bases). Germline CDR1 LNHDA, CDR2 SQIVND (reference sequence). This CDR3 is 13 amino acids long. Trimming shortened V by 10 bases and J by 4 bases, and 16 bases separated the two germline ends. CDR3 coding DNA: TGTGCCACAAGAACAGGGTACGGCTATGGCTACACCTTC. Translating gives CATRTGYGYGYTF. The complete variable domain, with remaining parts taken from reference TRBV19 and TRBJ1-2, reads DGGITQSPKYLFRKEGQNVTLSCEQNLNHDAMYWYRQDPGQGLRLIYYSQIVNDFQKGDIAEGYSVSREKKESFPLTVTSAQKNPTAFYLCATRTGYGYGYTFGSGTRLTVV.

The CDR3 DNA sequence: TGTGCCAGCAGCTTTACAGGGGGCGGGGAGACCCAGTACTTC. Amino acids: CASSFTGGGETQYF. The rearrangement uses TRBV5-5 and TRBJ2-5; TRBD1 aligns across 9 bases. CDR1 is SGHKS, CDR2 YYEKEE, per germline (reference sequence). The CDR3 covers 14 residues. V shed 2 bases, J shed 5 bases, and the junction held 4 bases outside the gene matches.

This chain joins TRBV6-2 or TRBV6-3 and TRBJ1-6, with a weak D call TRBD1 (5 bases). The CDR3 extends over 15 amino acids. The germline CDR1 and CDR2 sequences are MNHEY and SVGEGT. V was cut by 2 bases and J by 7 bases, with 12 bases left in between. Here the CDR3 DNA reads TGTGCCAGCAGTTACGGAGGGGTTGAGAATTCACCCCTCCACTTT. This codes for CASSYGGVENSPLHF.

This clone came up once. This chain joins TRBV7-2 and TRBJ2-1; 11 nucleotides line up with TRBD2. The CDR3 spans 17 residues. The germline V gene has CDR1 SGHTA and CDR2 FQGNSA. The J segment lost 5 bases and the V segment lost 1 base, leaving 7 bases of the junction unmatched. The DNA for the CDR3 is TGTGCCAGCAGCTTAGAGGGACTAGCGGATCGGCACAATGAGCAGTTCTTC. It codes for CASSLEGLADRHNEQFF. Looking up the rest from reference TRBV7-2 and TRBJ2-1 gives the full variable domain: GAGVSQSPSNKVTEKGKDVELRCDPISGHTALYWYRQSLGQGLEFLIYFQGNSAPDKSGLPSDRFSAERTGGSVSTLTIQRTQQEDSAVYLCASSLEGLADRHNEQFFGPGTRLTVL.

CDR3 loop: CAWSAGTGGPTEAFF. As DNA, the CDR3 is TGTGCCTGGAGTGCCGGGACAGGGGGCCCCACTGAAGCTTTCTTT. The chain couples TRBV30 to TRBJ1-1; 12 bases are a match to TRBD1. The J segment lost 4 bases and the V segment lost 1 base, leaving 4 bases of the junction unmatched. Germline values: CDR1 GTSNPN, CDR2 SVGIG (reference sequence). The CDR3 spans 15 residues.

The chain combines TRBV5-1 with TRBJ1-1; 8 nucleotides agree with TRBD1. Germline assignment: CDR1 SGHRS and CDR2 YFSETQ. The CDR3 extends over 14 amino acids. V lost 4 bases to trimming and J lost 1 base; unmatched junction nucleotides: 3. The CDR3 protein is CASSGQGQNTEAFF. DNA for the CDR3: TGCGCCAGCAGCGGACAGGGTCAGAACACTGAAGCTTTCTTT.

The rearrangement uses TRBV29-1 and TRBJ2-1, with 13 nucleotides matching TRBD2. From germline, CDR1 is SQVTM and CDR2 ANQGSEA. The CDR3 covers 16 residues. J gave up 1 base and V 6 bases, and 6 bases lay outside the gene matches. The CDR3 DNA reads as TGCAGCGTGAGACTAGCGGGAGGAGGGTCCTACAATGAGCAGTTCTTC. It codes for CSVRLAGGGSYNEQFF.

This chain uses TRBV24-1 with TRBJ2-3; D may be TRBD2 (5 bases). With 2 bases removed from V and 2 bases from J, the gap between germline ends came to 13 bases. The germline V gene has CDR1 KGHDR and CDR2 SFDVKD. The CDR3 is made up of 16 amino acids. DNA for the CDR3: TGTGCCACCAGTGATTCGGGCGGGTGGAACACAGATACGCAGTATTTT. This translates into CATSDSGGWNTDTQYF.

V is TRBV6-5 and J is TRBJ1-4; tentative D call: TRBD1 (5 bases). In germline, CDR1 is MNHEY, CDR2 SVGAGI. V was cut by 0 bases and J by 8 bases, with 16 bases left in between. The CDR3 runs 16 residues. DNA of the CDR3: TGTGCCAGCAGTTACTCCCCGAATAGGGGAGGAGAAAAACTGTTTTTT. It is translated as CASSYSPNRGGEKLFF.

The chain links TRBV12-3 or TRBV12-4 to TRBJ1-2; unclear D gene. This CDR3 region has 13 residues. Trimming took 1 base from V and 4 from J, leaving 7 bases between them. The CDR3 loop reads CASSLVGTYGYTF. Written as DNA, the CDR3 is TGTGCCAGCAGTTTAGTTGGCACCTATGGCTACACCTTC.

This clone has just a few counts. The chain carries TRBV28 and TRBJ1-2, with D maybe TRBD1 (5 bases). Per the germline V gene, CDR1 is MDHEN and CDR2 is SYDVKM. This CDR3 comprises 13 residues. V lost 3 bases and J lost 2, with 7 bases in between. CDR3 sequence: CASSLGQNYGYTF. The CDR3 DNA reads as TGTGCCAGCAGTTTGGGGCAGAACTATGGCTACACCTTC.

The V call is TRBV5-4, the J call TRBJ2-7; unclear D gene. The CDR3 consists of 12 residues. Trimming removed 4 bases at V and 3 bases at J, with 8 bases between. CDR1 SGHNT and CDR2 YYREEE come from the germline V gene (reference sequence). The CDR3 sequence is CASSRAGYEQYF. The DNA for the CDR3 is TGTGCCAGCAGCCGAGCAGGCTACGAGCAGTACTTC.

This chain uses TRBV4-1 with TRBJ2-2; 12 nucleotides line up with TRBD2. The length of the CDR3 is 19 residues. CDR1 and CDR2 (germline): MGHRA, YSYEKL. The J segment lost 2 bases and the V segment lost 3 bases, leaving 10 bases of the junction unmatched. CDR3 DNA sequence: TGCGCCAGCAGCCAGTCACTAGCGGGGGGAACCTCTAACACCGGGGAGCTGTTTTTT. Its translation is CASSQSLAGGTSNTGELFF.

V gene TRBV5-1 combines with J gene TRBJ1-1, with no clear D. The CDR3 contains 13 residues. V lost 0 bases to trimming and J lost 5 bases, with 8 bases between them. The germline V gene has CDR1 SGHRS and CDR2 YFSETQ. The CDR3 loop is CASSLERGTEAFF. In DNA, the CDR3 is TGCGCCAGCAGCTTGGAGCGGGGTACTGAAGCTTTCTTT.